The clone carrying this TCR beta chain was counted a few times. V lost 5 bases, J lost 0 bases, and 14 bases lay in between. Germline V lookup: CDR1 MGHRA, CDR2 YSYEKL. The CDR3 is 16 amino acids. The data were obtained in a study of beta chain features in type 1 diabetes. TCRB transcripts that were expressed got sequenced, as all of the isolated RNA had been reverse transcribed. The protocol was immunoSEQ multiplex PCR, while the TCRdb copy is restricted to in-frame clones and leaves out a portion. This table holds about 620,000 clones, roughly 15% found once. The genes are TRBV4-1 and TRBJ1-5; D may be TRBD1 (6 bases). Sequenced material: naive CD4+ T cells from blood. This TCR was sampled from a man between 18 and 29 years old in good health. CDR3: CASSYRTDYSNQPQHF. The CDR3 DNA reads as TGCGCCAGCAGCTATCGGACAGACTATAGCAATCAGCCCCAGCATTTT.